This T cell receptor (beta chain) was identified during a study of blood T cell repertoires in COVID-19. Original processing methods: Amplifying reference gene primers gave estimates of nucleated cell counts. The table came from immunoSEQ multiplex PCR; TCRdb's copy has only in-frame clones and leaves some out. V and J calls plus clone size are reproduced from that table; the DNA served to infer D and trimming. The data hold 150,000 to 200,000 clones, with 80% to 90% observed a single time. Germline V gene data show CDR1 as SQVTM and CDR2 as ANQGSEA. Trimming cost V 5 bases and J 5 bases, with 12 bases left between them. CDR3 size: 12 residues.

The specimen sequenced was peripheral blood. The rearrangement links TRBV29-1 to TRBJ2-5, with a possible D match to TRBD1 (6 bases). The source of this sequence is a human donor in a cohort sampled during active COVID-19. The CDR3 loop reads CSVRITGETQYF. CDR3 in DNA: TGCAGCGTTCGAATCACAGGGGAGACCCAGTACTTC.